This T cell receptor beta chain was recorded in a study of blood T cell repertoires in COVID-19. About the research overall: Researchers got acute and convalescent COVID-19 samples from the United States, Italy and Spain. From T cells, B-cell-depleted T cells, or PBMCs came the material, which was cDNA or gDNA.

In the authors' workflow: Estimates of nucleated cell counts were drawn from the amplification of reference gene primers. The method was immunoSEQ multiplex PCR; TCRdb's version includes in-frame clones alone and lacks a portion of them. The V and J calls and clone size are taken from that table; D and trimming were inferred from the DNA. The sample carries about 55,000 clones, about 85% recorded once. Losses at the gene ends were 3 bases for V and 5 bases for J; bases not matched to a gene: 10. Germline V gene lookup returns CDR1 MGHRA and CDR2 YSYEKL. CDR3 length equals 17 residues. The chain carries TRBV4-1 and TRBJ2-1; 10 bases fit TRBD2. The sequence derives from a human donor in a cohort sampled during active COVID-19. Sequenced sample: peripheral blood. CDR3 region: CASSHSRGLAVNNEQFF. As DNA, the CDR3 is TGCGCCAGCAGCCATTCCCGAGGACTAGCGGTAAACAATGAGCAGTTCTTC.